The rows below give T cell receptor beta chains drawn from one sample of a study of response to subunit inactivated influenza vaccine. TCRdb fed the RT-PCR reads into MiXCR, producing one record per CDR3 protein. The profile covers a few hundred thousand distinct CDR3 sequences, with around a fifth appearing a single time and roughly 10% taken by the ten largest. This sample comprised PBMCs from blood, obtained around 22 months after vaccination. These receptors were collected from a man aged 50-75 years who received an inactivated influenza vaccine. Both conserved end residues are part of each CDR3. D genes are given only for firm matches. Size values are once, few and many counts, or a class for expanded clones, and some rows have none.

TRBJ1-3	NA	TRBV11-2	NA	TGTGCCAGCAGCTTAGATAAGACATACCCACTACACTCTGGAAACACCATATATTTT	CASSLDKTYPLHSGNTIYF
TRBJ2-3	NA	TRBV10-3	NA	TGTGCCATCACGATCAACATCGGAGATACGCAGTATTTT	CAITINIGDTQYF
TRBJ2-2	NA	TRBV11-2	NA	TGTGCCAGCAGCCTTGGACACCTGTACACCGGGGAGCTGTTTTTT	CASSLGHLYTGELFF
TRBJ2-5	many	TRBV6-2/TRBV6-3	NA	TGTGCCAGCAGCCCCGGGGATGAGACCCAGTACTTC	CASSPGDETQYF
TRBJ2-7	NA	TRBV4-1	TRBD1	TGCGCCAGCAGCCAAGCCGGGACAGGACACTACGAGCAGTACTTC	CASSQAGTGHYEQYF
TRBJ1-1	NA	TRBV20-1	NA	TGCAGTGCTAGAGATACGGAGAGGGGATTGGTAACTGAAGCTTTCTTT	CSARDTERGLVTEAFF
TRBJ1-5	NA	TRBV4-3	TRBD1	TGCGCCAGCAGCCAAGGTATAGGGGGCAGGTTAGGAAGCAATCAGCCCCAGCATTTT	CASSQGIGGRLGSNQPQHF
TRBJ1-2	few	TRBV27	TRBD1	TGTGCCACTTCCTCCGGGACAGGATCCGGCTATGGCTACACCTTC	CATSSGTGSGYGYTF
TRBJ1-5	NA	TRBV12-3/TRBV12-4	TRBD1	TGTGCCAGCAGGTTCGGGACAGGACAATATCAGCCCCAGCATTTT	CASRFGTGQYQPQHF
TRBJ2-1	NA	TRBV6-1	TRBD1	TGTGCCAGCAGTGGGGCCAGGGGGCATATGGTTGAGCAGTTCTTC	CASSGARGHMVEQFF
TRBJ2-7	few	TRBV9	NA	TGTGCCAGCAGCGCGGGACACTTAAGCCTCAGCTCCTACGAGCAGTACTTC	CASSAGHLSLSSYEQYF
TRBJ1-6	many	TRBV14	NA	TGTGCCAGCAGCCAAGATCGGGGTGGAACCTATAATTCACCCCTCCACTTT	CASSQDRGGTYNSPLHF
TRBJ2-4	NA	TRBV5-6	NA	TGTGCCAGCAGCCCAACGGGGACGCTGCTTCAGTACTTC	CASSPTGTLLQYF
TRBJ2-1	NA	TRBV4-3	NA	TGCGCCAGCAGCCACACCACGGGGGATGAGCAGTTCTTC	CASSHTTGDEQFF
TRBJ1-2	NA	TRBV14	NA	TGTGCCAGCAGCCAAGATTTTAGCTATGGCTACACCTTC	CASSQDFSYGYTF
TRBJ1-5	NA	TRBV2	TRBD1	TGTGCCAGCAGCCTACAGGGGGCGGGACAGCCCCAGCATTTT	CASSLQGAGQPQHF
TRBJ1-6	many	TRBV20-1	TRBD1	TGCAGTGCTCTTTCCGAGGGACAGGCAAATTCACCCCTCCACTTT	CSALSEGQANSPLHF
TRBJ2-3	few	TRBV4-2	NA	TGTGCCAGCAGCCAGCCGCAGGGTTCTAGCACAGATACGCAGTATTTT	CASSQPQGSSTDTQYF
TRBJ2-5	NA	TRBV20-1	TRBD2	TGCAGTGCTAGAGATATGGGACTAGAGAAAGAGACCCAGTACTTC	CSARDMGLEKETQYF
TRBJ1-2	many	TRBV4-2	NA	TGTGCCAGCAGTCCAATCGCCGGGGGCGCGAAGAGCTATGGCTACACCTTC	CASSPIAGGAKSYGYTF
TRBJ1-2	few	TRBV4-1	NA	TGCGCCAGCAGCCAAGTTTATCCGGGAACCTATGGCTACACCTTC	CASSQVYPGTYGYTF
TRBJ1-1	few	TRBV11-2	NA	TGTGCCAGCAGCCCGCGAGAAACCGGGTACTACATGAACACTGAAGCTTTCTTT	CASSPRETGYYMNTEAFF
TRBJ1-1	many	TRBV9	TRBD1	TGTGCCAGCAGCGTAGTCAGGGGGGGTAGCACTGAAGCTTTCTTT	CASSVVRGGSTEAFF
TRBJ1-1	few	TRBV29-1	NA	TGCAGCGTTTGGATAGGGATAGGGAACACTGAAGCTTTCTTT	CSVWIGIGNTEAFF
TRBJ1-6	few	TRBV20-1	NA	TGCAGTGCTACCCCACCACAGGGTAGAAGTTCACCCCTCCACTTT	CSATPPQGRSSPLHF
TRBJ1-1	NA	TRBV4-2	NA	TGTGCCAGCAGCCAAGATAGGGGGTTCGTCACTGAAGCTTTCTTT	CASSQDRGFVTEAFF
TRBJ2-3	NA	TRBV24-1	NA	TGTGCCACCAGTGATCCGGGACAATTTGGAGATACGCAGTATTTT	CATSDPGQFGDTQYF
TRBJ1-5	NA	TRBV20-1	TRBD1	TGCAGTGTACCGGACAGGAATAGCAATCAGCCCCAGCATTTT	CSVPDRNSNQPQHF
TRBJ2-2	NA	TRBV25-1	NA	TGTGCCAGCAGTGAATTCGGGTCGGGCACCGGGGAGCTGTTTTTT	CASSEFGSGTGELFF
TRBJ2-7	many	TRBV29-1	NA	TGCAGCGTCGTCGGACTGAAAAGCTACGAGCAGTACTTC	CSVVGLKSYEQYF
TRBJ2-7	few	TRBV10-2	NA	TGCGCCAGCAGTGGGGGGGAGGGGGTCTACGAGCAGTACTTC	CASSGGEGVYEQYF
TRBJ2-2	NA	TRBV4-3	TRBD1	TGCGCCAGCAGCCATTTCGACAGGGGGTACACCGGGGAGCTGTTTTTT	CASSHFDRGYTGELFF
TRBJ1-5	NA	TRBV5-6	TRBD1	TGTGCCAGCAGCTTGCGGAGGACAGGGGGACAATTCGCCTCCCCGCCCCAGCATTTT	CASSLRRTGGQFASPPQHF
TRBJ1-6	few	TRBV6-2/TRBV6-3	TRBD1	TGTGCCAGCAGCCTTACCTCCGGGACAGAGGGATCACCCCTCCACTTT	CASSLTSGTEGSPLHF
TRBJ1-2	few	TRBV6-1	NA	TGTGCCAGCAGTGAAAGTAGGACCGATGCTTGGGGTGGCTACACCTTC	CASSESRTDAWGGYTF
TRBJ2-3	NA	TRBV6-5	NA	TGTGCCAGCAGTTACACCGGATACACAGATACGCAGTATTTT	CASSYTGYTDTQYF
TRBJ2-1	NA	TRBV6-2/TRBV6-3	TRBD1	TGTGCCAGCAGTTCCCGGGACAGGGGGTTCAATGAGCAGTTCTTC	CASSSRDRGFNEQFF
TRBJ1-2	NA	TRBV29-1	NA	TGCAGCGTTGCTGGCAGGACAAGCGGCTATGGCTACACCTTC	CSVAGRTSGYGYTF
TRBJ1-2	NA	TRBV7-9	NA	TGTGCCAGCTCCGTTTCGGGGACTTTAAACTATGGCTACACCTTC	CASSVSGTLNYGYTF
TRBJ2-2	NA	TRBV20-1	NA	TGCAGTGCTAGAGATGTAGGGGCTGGGGTCGGGGAGCTGTTTTTT	CSARDVGAGVGELFF
TRBJ1-2	many	TRBV2	TRBD1	TGTGCCAGCAGTGACTCCCGGACAGGGGACTTATATTTCTATGGCTACACCTTC	CASSDSRTGDLYFYGYTF
TRBJ2-5	NA	TRBV10-3	TRBD1	TGTGCCATCAGGAGGGACAGTTCACAAGAGACCCAGTACTTC	CAIRRDSSQETQYF
TRBJ2-7	few	TRBV20-1	TRBD1	TGCAGTGCTAGAGCCAAATGGGACAGGGACCCCTCCTACGAGCAGTACTTC	CSARAKWDRDPSYEQYF
TRBJ2-2	NA	TRBV29-1	NA	TGCAGCGTTGAAGATGGGCAGGGGCACGGGGAGCTGTTTTTT	CSVEDGQGHGELFF
TRBJ1-1	many	TRBV6-1	TRBD1	TGTGCCAGCAGGACCCTCGGGACAGGGGGTCCAGCTTTCTTT	CASRTLGTGGPAFF
TRBJ2-1	once	TRBV9	TRBD1	TGTGCCAGCAGCGCGGACAGGGTTCATGAGCAGTTCTTC	CASSADRVHEQFF
TRBJ1-3	many	TRBV12-3/TRBV12-4	TRBD1	TGTGCCAGCAGTCCGGGACAGGGAGCCGGAAACACCATATATTTT	CASSPGQGAGNTIYF
TRBJ2-4	NA	TRBV18	NA	TGTGCCAGCTCACCCTGGGTAGAGGGAAACATTCAGTACTTC	CASSPWVEGNIQYF